Each of the 16 T cell receptor beta chains below was sequenced from the same sample in a study of spatial heterogeneity in lung cancer. Study observations and caveats: Tumor mutation count correlated with how many alpha and beta TCRs expanded intratumorally.

As to time point: sample taken at primary tumor resection. Each CDR3 protein is one row after TCRdb ran MiXCR on the 5' RACE reads. The sample has 16,000 or so distinct CDR3 sequences, about 6.5% seen once. Their antigens are not known. The sample here was lung tumor tissue, taken at surgery. The receptors stem from a female donor with early-stage non-small cell lung cancer.

This clonotype was counted ten times or more. The chain uses TRBV6-6 and TRBJ2-2; a weak D match, TRBD1 (6 bases). V shed 6 bases and J shed 1 base, with 18 bases lying between them. In germline, CDR1 is MNHNY, CDR2 SVGAGI (reference sequence). The CDR3 consists of 17 residues. CDR3 nucleotide sequence: TGTGCCAGCAGCGGACCCGGTGGCAGGGGGAACACCGGGGAGCTGTTTTTT. It translates to CASSGPGGRGNTGELFF.

This chain uses TRBV20-1 with TRBJ2-7; tentative D call: TRBD1 (7 bases). Per germline, CDR1 DFQATT and CDR2 SNEGSKA (reference sequence). The CDR3 is 14 residues long. V lost 5 bases to trimming and J lost 4 bases, with 18 bases between them. The CDR3, as DNA: TGCAGTGCTGAGGGTAGACAGGGAGGATACGAGCAGTACTTC. It specifies CSAEGRQGGYEQYF.

This clonotype was recorded at least ten times. This rearrangement joins TRBV18 to TRBJ1-4, with D perhaps matching TRBD1 (6 bases). V gave up 5 bases and J gave up 11 bases, with 30 bases separating them. This CDR3 has 18 amino acids. The germline gives CDR1 KGHSH, CDR2 LQKENI. The CDR3 DNA reads TGTGCCAGCTCATTCCACGGTGCTCCCTGGGGGCGTTCGAGGAAACTGTTTTTT. Translated, it gives CASSFHGAPWGRSRKLFF.

This clonotype was seen repeatedly, ten times or more. The rearrangement links TRBV27 to TRBJ2-1; 7 bases align to TRBD2. Germline V CDR1 and CDR2: MNHEY, SMNVEV (reference sequence). Unmatched junction bases numbered 19, after V lost 5 bases and J lost 0 bases. This CDR3 spans 20 amino acids. CDR3 amino acids: CASSLKRGPHSRSSYNEQFF. The DNA for the CDR3 is TGTGCCAGCAGTCTGAAGCGGGGCCCACACTCAAGGAGCTCCTACAATGAGCAGTTCTTC.

The chain couples TRBV4-2 to TRBJ2-2; no definite D call. Germline-derived CDR1 and CDR2 are LGHNA and YNFKEQ. The CDR3 runs to 16 residues. The V end was cut by 2 bases, the J end by 0 bases, with 10 bases between. This CDR3 reads CASSQRQISNTGELFF. The CDR3 region has the DNA TGTGCCAGCAGCCAACGGCAAATATCGAACACCGGGGAGCTGTTTTTT.

This clonotype was seen at least ten times. The CDR3 DNA reads TGTGCCAGCAGCCAAGACCCAGGGGGCTCACCGTCTCTAGCCAAAAACATTCAGTACTTC. Amino acid sequence: CASSQDPGGSPSLAKNIQYF. V usage is TRBV4-2 and J usage is TRBJ2-4, with 8 bases lining up with TRBD1. The germline CDR1 and CDR2 sequences are LGHNA and YNFKEQ. The CDR3 loop spans 20 amino acids. The J segment lost 0 bases and the V segment lost 0 bases, leaving 13 bases of the junction unmatched.

This clonotype was observed at least ten times. The chain links TRBV6-1 to TRBJ2-5, with D tentatively TRBD1 (7 bases). The CDR3 is 17 residues long. Trimming cost V 6 bases and J 4 bases, with 24 bases left between them. CDR1 and CDR2 from the germline V gene are MNHNS and SASEGT. The CDR3 DNA reads as TGTGCCAGCAGAAAAAGATCACAGGGGATCGGGGGAGAGACCCAGTACTTC. This encodes CASRKRSQGIGGETQYF.

This clonotype has a count of ten or more. The V gene is TRBV7-8, the J gene TRBJ2-2; 10 positions agree with TRBD1. V shed 5 bases and J 8 bases; nucleotides not matched to a gene: 5. Germline V gene data show CDR1 as SGHVS and CDR2 as FQNEAQ. The CDR3 runs 14 residues. The CDR3 is CASSQRQGAGELFF. CDR3 nucleotides: TGTGCCAGCAGCCAACGACAGGGGGCGGGGGAGCTGTTTTTT.

V and J are TRBV20-1 and TRBJ1-2; tentatively, D is TRBD1 (5 bases). The V end lost 0 bases, the J end lost 4 bases, and 24 bases lay between the germline ends. Germline V CDR1 and CDR2: DFQATT, SNEGSKA (reference sequence). CDR3 length equals 18 residues. The CDR3 sequence is CSARDMNVGAAVSYGYTF. CDR3 DNA: TGCAGTGCTAGAGATATGAACGTCGGGGCAGCCGTCTCCTATGGCTACACCTTC.

The rearrangement links TRBV7-2 to TRBJ2-7, with a possible D match to TRBD2 (5 bases). The CDR3 length is 12 residues. The V gene's germline CDR1 is SGHTA and CDR2 FQGNSA. V gave up 1 base and J gave up 6 bases, with 7 bases separating them. The CDR3 DNA sequence: TGTGCCAGCAGCTTAGTCGGACTCGAGCAGTACTTC. Translated, it gives CASSLVGLEQYF. The entire variable domain, with the rest obtained from reference TRBV7-2 and TRBJ2-7, is as follows: GAGVSQSPSNKVTEKGKDVELRCDPISGHTALYWYRQSLGQGLEFLIYFQGNSAPDKSGLPSDRFSAERTGGSVSTLTIQRTQQEDSAVYLCASSLVGLEQYFGPGTRLTVT.

This rearrangement joins TRBV20-1 to TRBJ2-7; 8 bases are shared with TRBD2. Losses at the gene ends were 0 bases for V and 0 bases for J; bases not matched to a gene: 7. CDR1 is DFQATT, CDR2 SNEGSKA, per germline (reference sequence). The CDR3 runs to 16 residues. The CDR3 nucleotides read TGCAGTGCTAGAGATTCCGAGCGGGGGAACTCCTACGAGCAGTACTTC. This gives the protein CSARDSERGNSYEQYF.

This clonotype showed up just a few times. The chain is built from TRBV18 and TRBJ2-2; D gene ambiguous. V was pared by 6 bases and J by 1 base, with 12 bases between. Germline CDR1 reads KGHSH; CDR2 reads LQKENI. CDR3 length: 15 amino acids. The CDR3 DNA reads as TGTGCCAGCTCCGCCTTAGATATGAACACCGGGGAGCTGTTTTTT. It is translated as CASSALDMNTGELFF.

This clonotype was recorded many times. This chain joins TRBV7-7 and TRBJ1-1; D is uncertain. The CDR3 contains 13 residues. The germline gives CDR1 SSHAT, CDR2 FNYEAQ (reference sequence). V was trimmed by 5 bases and J by 11 bases, leaving 18 bases between them. The CDR3 spells CASSAVGEDAAFF. The DNA of the CDR3 is TGTGCCAGCAGCGCCGTCGGGGAGGACGCGGCTTTCTTT.

Many counts were recorded for this clonotype. The chain joins TRBV5-6 to TRBJ1-5; no firm D call. The CDR3 is 15 residues long. The V end was cut by 5 bases, the J end by 6 bases, with 18 bases between. CDR1 and CDR2 (germline): SGHDT, YYEEEE. Here the CDR3 DNA reads TGTGCCAGCAGTAACGGCGGACCCAGGCCTCAGCCCCAGCATTTT. This translates into CASSNGGPRPQPQHF.

This clonotype was seen a handful of times. This sequence joins TRBV7-2 and TRBJ1-3; no clear D. Trimming shortened V by 6 bases and J by 2 bases, and 14 bases separated the two germline ends. Germline assignment: CDR1 SGHTA and CDR2 FQGNSA. The CDR3 is made up of 15 amino acids. The CDR3 loop reads CASSTSGSPGNTIYF. The CDR3 DNA reads as TGTGCCAGCAGTACCTCCGGGTCCCCTGGAAACACCATATATTTT.

The CDR3 region is CASSEGVGQPQHF. CDR3 in DNA: TGTGCCAGCAGTGAGGGGGTTGGACAGCCCCAGCATTTT. This sequence joins TRBV6-4 and TRBJ1-5; perhaps TRBD1 as D (5 bases). V lost 3 bases and J 7 bases, leaving 10 bases between the germline ends. The CDR3 spans 13 residues. Germline V lookup: CDR1 MRHNA, CDR2 SNTAGT.